A selection of T cell receptor beta chains follows, all from one sample in a study of CD8+CD57+ T cells in acquired aplastic anemia. TCRdb reprocessed the reads with MiXCR, giving one entry per CDR3 protein. This sample yields about 270,000 distinct CDR3 sequences, of which around 60% are seen a single time; less than 9.5% belongs to the top ten. The sequenced sample consisted of sorted CD4+, CD8+, or CD8+CD57+ T cells (not recorded which) from PBMCs. These TCRs come from a human donor with severe aplastic anemia or a healthy control (not recorded which). CDR3s leave out the opening cysteine and the closing phenylalanine or tryptophan.

j_call,v_call,cdr3_aa
TRBJ1-2,TRBV28,ASSLTGFHGYT
TRBJ2-7,TRBV15,ATSSGDSYEQY
TRBJ1-2,TRBV6-9,ASSKLNYGYT
TRBJ1-2,TRBV6-1,ASIATWDGLGYT
TRBJ1-1,TRBV19,ASMDGRGGTEAF
TRBJ2-1,TRBV4-3,ASSQELGGGANEQF
TRBJ2-5,TRBV5-4,ASSSGNRGQETQY
TRBJ1-1,TRBV7-6,ASSLHKNTEAF
TRBJ1-1,TRBV20-1,SASSGAGPNTEAF
TRBJ1-2,TRBV29-1,SVEGSYGYT
TRBJ1-1,TRBV29-1,SVERQGVAEAF
TRBJ2-3,TRBV9,ASSVDRGSTDTQY
TRBJ2-1,TRBV15,ATSDPGTVSNEQF
TRBJ2-1,TRBV18,ASSRGLDNEQF
TRBJ2-5,TRBV7-8,ASSSTKPRAPGETQY
TRBJ2-7,TRBV4-1,ASSQDPQASGEQY
TRBJ2-1,TRBV5-1,ASSFGQGVGNEQF
TRBJ1-1,TRBV20-1,SAIGMNTEAF
TRBJ1-2,TRBV9,ASSINPQRRSNYGYT
TRBJ2-7,TRBV2,ASRSGQLDLYEQY
TRBJ1-2,TRBV2,ASKDSSTYGYT
TRBJ1-1,TRBV7-9,ASSRGGLFAEAF
TRBJ1-1,TRBV7-3,ASSFQGGVSNTEAF
TRBJ1-2,TRBV10-1,ASRVGQGAYGYT
TRBJ2-2,TRBV7-2,ASSFFEGGAGTGELF
TRBJ1-1,TRBV15,ATSSALKGISEAF
TRBJ1-4,TRBV6-5,ASRKGAHEKLF
TRBJ2-7,TRBV7-9,ASSLDWDSVYEQY
TRBJ2-1,TRBV19,ASSAPLAGGPYEQF
TRBJ1-1,TRBV5-1,ASSLGNGRDAF
TRBJ2-5,TRBV20-1,SGTDRVGNQPQY
TRBJ1-1,TRBV25-1,ASTYQGSEAF
TRBJ1-6,TRBV2,ASKRQGAIDNSPLH
TRBJ2-7,TRBV7-2,ASSPSYRDAQIL
TRBJ1-2,TRBV12-3/TRBV12-4,ASSSLGYT
TRBJ1-2,TRBV5-4,ASSLDGAYGYT
TRBJ2-5,TRBV7-3,ASKLAPQETQY
TRBJ1-1,TRBV18,ASSPSGGGKNTEAF
TRBJ1-2,TRBV7-9,ASTDGWTGET
TRBJ2-1,TRBV9,ASSGPGLAGVGNEQF
TRBJ1-6,TRBV20-1,TGVGRGGRTGTYNSPLH
TRBJ2-1,TRBV18,ASSPILAGVSYNEQF
TRBJ2-5,TRBV5-1,ASSSTGISQETQY